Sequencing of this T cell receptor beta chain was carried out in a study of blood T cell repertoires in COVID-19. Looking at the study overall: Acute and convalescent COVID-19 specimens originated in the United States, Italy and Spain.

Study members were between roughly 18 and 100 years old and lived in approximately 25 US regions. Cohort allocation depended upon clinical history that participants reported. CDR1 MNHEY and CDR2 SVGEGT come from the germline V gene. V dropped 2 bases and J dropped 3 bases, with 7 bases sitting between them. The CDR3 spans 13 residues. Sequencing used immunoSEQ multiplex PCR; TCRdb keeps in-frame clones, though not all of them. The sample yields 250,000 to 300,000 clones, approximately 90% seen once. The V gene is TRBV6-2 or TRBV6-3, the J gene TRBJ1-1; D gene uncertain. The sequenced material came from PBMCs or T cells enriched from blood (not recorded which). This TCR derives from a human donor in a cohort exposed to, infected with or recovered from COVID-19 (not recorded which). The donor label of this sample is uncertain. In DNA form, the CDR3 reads TGTGCCAGCAGTTACGTCGGTTACACTGAAGCTTTCTTT. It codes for CASSYVGYTEAFF.